The source of this T cell receptor (beta chain) is a study of molecular identifiers for immune sequencing clone quantification. Study results and limitations: In CMV-specific effectors, clones above 20 copies held over 97% of molecules; naive, under 1%.

In TCRdb, the PCR reads were re-called with MiXCR into one record per CDR3 protein. The table has about 510,000 distinct CDR3 sequences, around a fifth seen once; the top ten hold 0.7% to 0.95%. On this clonotype: Its target is not known. This may arise from a read error, as a much more abundant clone is one base away.

Germline CDR1 SQVTM, CDR2 ANQGSEA. With 7 bases clipped from V and 2 bases from J, the junction kept 7 bases outside the gene matches. The CDR3 spans 13 residues. The rearrangement uses TRBV29-1 and TRBJ2-7; 8 bases match TRBD2. This TCR derives from a human donor in good health. Some libraries in this study had Jurkat cell RNA spiked in. Sequencing input: naive CD8+ T cells from blood, with Jurkat cell RNA spiked in. Subset given: FACS-sorted CD8+CD4-CCR7+CD45RA+ naive T cells. CDR3 residues: CSAKTSDAYEQYF. Here the CDR3 DNA reads TGCAGCGCGAAGACTAGCGACGCCTACGAGCAGTACTTC.